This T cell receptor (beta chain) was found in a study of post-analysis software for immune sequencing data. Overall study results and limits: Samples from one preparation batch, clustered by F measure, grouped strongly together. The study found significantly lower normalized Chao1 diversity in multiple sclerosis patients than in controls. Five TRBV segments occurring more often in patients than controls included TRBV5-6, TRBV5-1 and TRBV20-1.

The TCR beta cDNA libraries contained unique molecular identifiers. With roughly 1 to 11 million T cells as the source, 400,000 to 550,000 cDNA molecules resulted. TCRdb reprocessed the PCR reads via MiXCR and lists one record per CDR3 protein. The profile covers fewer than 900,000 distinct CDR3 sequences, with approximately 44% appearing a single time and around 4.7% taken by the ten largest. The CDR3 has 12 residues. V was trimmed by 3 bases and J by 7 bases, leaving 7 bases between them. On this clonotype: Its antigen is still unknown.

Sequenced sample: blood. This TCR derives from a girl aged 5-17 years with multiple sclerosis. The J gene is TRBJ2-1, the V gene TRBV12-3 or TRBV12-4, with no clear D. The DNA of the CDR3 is TGTGCCAGCAGTTTCGTGCAGAATGAGCAGTTCTTC. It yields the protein CASSFVQNEQFF.